The clone carrying this T cell receptor beta chain was counted between two and nine times. Its antigen remains unidentified. This record comes from a study of beta chain features in type 1 diabetes. Study as a whole: Patients did not differ from healthy donors in age, gender or cell yield.

Overall study results and limits: In all four CD4+ subsets, TCRB CDR3 length was significantly, moderately reduced in type 1 diabetes.

The germline V gene has CDR1 LNHDA and CDR2 SQIVND (reference sequence). This CDR3 comprises 16 residues. V was clipped by 5 bases and J by 4 bases, with 18 bases between them. The whole isolated RNA underwent reverse transcription, so sequencing captured expressed TCRB transcripts. Generated by immunoSEQ multiplex PCR, the TCRdb table keeps only in-frame clones and is missing some. The table lists around 650,000 clones, around an eighth of them singletons. A CD45RO/CCR7/CD25/CD127/CD95/CD27 panel sorted naive, central memory, regulatory and stem cell-like memory CD4+ cells. This receptor was obtained from a man aged 25 to 45 with type 1 diabetes. V gene TRBV19 combines with J gene TRBJ2-1; tentative D call: TRBD1 (7 bases). Sequenced: naive CD4+ T cells from blood. The CDR3 reads CASSVPGGIGYNEQFF. The CDR3 DNA reads as TGTGCCAGTAGTGTCCCAGGGGGGATAGGGTACAATGAGCAGTTCTTC.